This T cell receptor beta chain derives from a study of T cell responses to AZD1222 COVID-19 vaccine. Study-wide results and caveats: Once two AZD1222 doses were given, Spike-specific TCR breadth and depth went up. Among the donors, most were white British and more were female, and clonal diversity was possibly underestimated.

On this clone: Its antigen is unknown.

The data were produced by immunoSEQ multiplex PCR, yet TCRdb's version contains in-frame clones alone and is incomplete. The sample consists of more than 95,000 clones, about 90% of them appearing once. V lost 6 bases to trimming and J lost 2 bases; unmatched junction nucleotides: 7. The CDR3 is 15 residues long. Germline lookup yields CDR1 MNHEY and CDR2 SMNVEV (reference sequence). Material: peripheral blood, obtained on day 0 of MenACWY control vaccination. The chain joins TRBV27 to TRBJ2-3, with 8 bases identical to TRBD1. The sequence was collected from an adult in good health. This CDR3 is CASSPWDRSTDTQYF. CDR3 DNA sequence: TGTGCCAGCAGCCCTTGGGACAGGTCCACAGATACGCAGTATTTT.